Shown below are 9 T cell receptor beta chains from a single sample sequenced in a study of OX40 agonist ivuxolimab in advanced cancers. The method was the immunoSEQ multiplex PCR assay. Drawn from immuneACCESS, this table holds only the in-frame rearrangements with V and J called that TCRdb kept. Clones are partly lost; checked studies trace under half to an unresolved V gene and leave the rest unexplained. Recorded for this sample are some 48,000 clones; more than 85% of them occurred a single time. The ten largest make up approximately 1.9% of the sample. This specimen consisted of CD4+ or CD8+ T cells sorted from blood, obtained in a trial of the OX40 agonist ivuxolimab. Receptor source: an adult with an advanced solid tumor such as melanoma, head and neck, liver or kidney cancer.

The rearrangement links TRBV5-1 to TRBJ2-7; D ambiguous. V shed 2 bases and J shed 2 bases, with 11 bases lying between them. The CDR3 runs 14 residues. Germline V gives CDR1 SGHRS, CDR2 YFSETQ. The DNA for the CDR3 is TGCGCCAGCAGCTTTGCAGGCGAACCCTACGAGCAGTACTTC. Encoded protein: CASSFAGEPYEQYF.

This chain uses TRBV7-2 with TRBJ2-7; weak D call: TRBD1 (6 bases). The germline CDR1 and CDR2 sequences are SGHTA and FQGNSA. The CDR3 has 12 amino acids. V dropped 4 bases and J dropped 4 bases, with 8 bases sitting between them. This CDR3 reads CASSSQGYEQYF. CDR3 nucleotides: TGTGCCAGCAGCTCGCAGGGGTACGAGCAGTACTTC.

In this sample, this clone turned up once. V usage is TRBV5-1 and J usage is TRBJ2-3; D remains unclear. This CDR3 has 16 amino acids. Germline values: CDR1 SGHRS, CDR2 YFSETQ. V lost 1 base and J lost 1, with 13 bases in between. The CDR3 protein is CASSLQGLPRTDTQYF. CDR3 DNA: TGCGCCAGCAGCTTGCAAGGGTTACCCCGCACAGATACGCAGTATTTT.

The V call is TRBV7-3, the J call TRBJ2-3; 9 bases align to TRBD2. The V and J ends lost 5 bases and 3 bases, in that order; junction bases with no gene match: 9. The CDR3 totals 16 residues. Germline CDR1 and CDR2: SGHTA and FQGTGA. CDR3 sequence (DNA): TGTGCCAGCAGCCCAAGGGCGGGGGGGCGGACAGATACGCAGTATTTT. Its translation is CASSPRAGGRTDTQYF. Full variable domain (rest looked up from reference TRBV7-3 and TRBJ2-3): GAGVSQTPSNKVTEKGKYVELRCDPISGHTALYWYRQSLGQGPEFLIYFQGTGAADDSGLPNDRFFAVRPEGSVSTLKIQRTERGDSAVYLCASSPRAGGRTDTQYFGPGTRLTVL.

V usage is TRBV4-2 and J usage is TRBJ2-3, with 14 bases identical to TRBD2. Germline CDR1 and CDR2: LGHNA and YNFKEQ. CDR3 length equals 19 residues. V lost 4 bases, J lost 0 bases, and 9 bases stayed unmatched. The CDR3 reads CASSRAGTSGSGSTDTQYF. CDR3 in DNA: TGTGCCAGCAGCCGAGCCGGGACTAGCGGGAGTGGTAGCACAGATACGCAGTATTTT.

This rearrangement joins TRBV19 to TRBJ2-7; the match to TRBD1 covers 7 bases. V lost 10 bases and J lost 4; bases outside the gene matches: 7. Germline-derived CDR1 and CDR2 are LNHDA and SQIVND (reference sequence). This CDR3 is built from 12 residues. CDR3 bases: TGTGCCACCACAGGGGATCGGTACGAGCAGTACTTC. This translates into CATTGDRYEQYF. Filled out from reference TRBV19 and TRBJ2-7, the complete variable domain reads DGGITQSPKYLFRKEGQNVTLSCEQNLNHDAMYWYRQDPGQGLRLIYYSQIVNDFQKGDIAEGYSVSREKKESFPLTVTSAQKNPTAFYLCATTGDRYEQYFGPGTRLTVT.

The chain couples TRBV5-4 to TRBJ1-2; D possibly corresponds to TRBD1 (6 bases). Trimming cost V 4 bases and J 1 base, with 17 bases left between them. The germline gives CDR1 SGHNT, CDR2 YYREEE (reference sequence). There are 16 residues in the CDR3. The CDR3 nucleotides are TGTGCCAGCAGCCCTACCGGACAGTCCTTTAACTATGGCTACACCTTC. It codes for CASSPTGQSFNYGYTF.

The J gene is TRBJ2-1, the V gene TRBV6-1; D remains ambiguous. CDR1 and CDR2 from the germline V gene are MNHNS and SASEGT. CDR3 size: 16 residues. V dropped 4 bases and J dropped 6 bases, with 19 bases sitting between them. CDR3 in amino acids: CASSVGYGNRGNEQFF. CDR3 DNA sequence: TGTGCCAGCAGTGTCGGGTATGGGAACAGAGGCAATGAGCAGTTCTTC.

The chain carries TRBV18 and TRBJ2-6; tentatively, D is TRBD1 (5 bases). The CDR3 has 17 residues. Trimming removed 4 bases from V and 0 bases from J, with 13 bases in between. The V gene's germline CDR1 is KGHSH and CDR2 LQKENI. The CDR3 is CASSHFTGSSGANVLTF. In DNA form, the CDR3 reads TGTGCCAGCTCACATTTTACAGGTAGCTCTGGGGCCAACGTCCTGACTTTC.